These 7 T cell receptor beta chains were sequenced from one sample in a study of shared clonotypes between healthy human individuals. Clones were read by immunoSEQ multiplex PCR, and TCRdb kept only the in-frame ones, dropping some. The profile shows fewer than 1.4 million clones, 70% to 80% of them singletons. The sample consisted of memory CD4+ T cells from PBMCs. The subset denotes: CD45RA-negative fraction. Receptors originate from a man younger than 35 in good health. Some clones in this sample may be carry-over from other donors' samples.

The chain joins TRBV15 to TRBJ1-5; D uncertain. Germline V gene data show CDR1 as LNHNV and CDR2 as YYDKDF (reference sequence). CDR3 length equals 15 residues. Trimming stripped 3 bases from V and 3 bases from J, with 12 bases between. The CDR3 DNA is TGTGCCACCAGCAGGCCCGGTGGAGCCAATCAGCCCCAGCATTTT. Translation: CATSRPGGANQPQHF.

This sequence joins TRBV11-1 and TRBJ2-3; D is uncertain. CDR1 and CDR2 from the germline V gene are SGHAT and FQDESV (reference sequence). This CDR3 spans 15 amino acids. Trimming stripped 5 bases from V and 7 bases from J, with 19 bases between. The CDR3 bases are TGTGCCAGCAGCGCCGGAATGACGATGTCCCATACGCAGTATTTT. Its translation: CASSAGMTMSHTQYF.

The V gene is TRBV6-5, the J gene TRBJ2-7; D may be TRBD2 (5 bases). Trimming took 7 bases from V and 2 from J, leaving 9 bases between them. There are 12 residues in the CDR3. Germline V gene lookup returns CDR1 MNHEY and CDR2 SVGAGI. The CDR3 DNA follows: TGTGCCAGCAAGGACTCCACCTACGAGCAGTACTTC. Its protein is CASKDSTYEQYF.

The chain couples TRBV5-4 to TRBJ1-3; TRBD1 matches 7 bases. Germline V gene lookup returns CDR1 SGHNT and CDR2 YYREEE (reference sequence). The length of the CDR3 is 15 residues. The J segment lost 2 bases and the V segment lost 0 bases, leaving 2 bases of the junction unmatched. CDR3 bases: TGTGCCAGCAGCTTGGGAGGGGGCGCTGGAAACACCATATATTTT. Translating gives CASSLGGGAGNTIYF. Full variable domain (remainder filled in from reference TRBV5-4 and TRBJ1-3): ETGVTQSPTHLIKTRGQQVTLRCSSQSGHNTVSWYQQALGQGPQFIFQYYREEENGRGNFPPRFSGLQFPNYSSELNVNALELDDSALYLCASSLGGGAGNTIYFGEGSWLTVV.

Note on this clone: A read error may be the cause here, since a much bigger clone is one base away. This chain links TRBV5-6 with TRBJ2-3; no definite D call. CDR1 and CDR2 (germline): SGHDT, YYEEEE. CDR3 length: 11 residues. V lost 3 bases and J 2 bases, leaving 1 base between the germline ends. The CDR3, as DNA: TGTGCCAGCAGCTACACAGATACGCAGTATTTT. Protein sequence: CASSYTDTQYF.

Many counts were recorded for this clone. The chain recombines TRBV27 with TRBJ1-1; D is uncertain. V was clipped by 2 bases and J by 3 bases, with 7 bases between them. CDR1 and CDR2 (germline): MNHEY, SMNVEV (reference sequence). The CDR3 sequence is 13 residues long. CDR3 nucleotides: TGTGCCAGCAGTTTAGGGCTGCACACTGAAGCTTTCTTT. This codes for CASSLGLHTEAFF.

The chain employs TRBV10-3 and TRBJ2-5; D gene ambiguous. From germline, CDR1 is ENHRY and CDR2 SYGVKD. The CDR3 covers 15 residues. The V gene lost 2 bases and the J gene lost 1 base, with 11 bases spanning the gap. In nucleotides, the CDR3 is TGTGCCATCAGTGAGGCGGCAGGATTCCAAGAGACCCAGTACTTC. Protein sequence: CAISEAAGFQETQYF.